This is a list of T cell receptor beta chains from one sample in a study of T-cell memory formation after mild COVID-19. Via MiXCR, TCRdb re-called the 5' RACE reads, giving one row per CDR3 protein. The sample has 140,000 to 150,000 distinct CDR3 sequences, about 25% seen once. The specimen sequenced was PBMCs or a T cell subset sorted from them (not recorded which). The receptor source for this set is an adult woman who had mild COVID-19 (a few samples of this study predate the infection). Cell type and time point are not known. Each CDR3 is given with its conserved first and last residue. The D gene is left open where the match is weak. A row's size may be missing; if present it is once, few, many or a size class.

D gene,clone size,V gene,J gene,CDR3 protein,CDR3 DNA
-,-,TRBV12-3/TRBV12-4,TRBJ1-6,CASSLQDRGNSPLHF,TGTGCCAGCAGCCTCCAGGACCGGGGGAATTCACCCCTCCACTTT
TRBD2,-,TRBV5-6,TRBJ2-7,CASSPGTSGRNLYEQYF,TGTGCCAGCAGCCCGGGGACTAGCGGGAGGAATTTATACGAGCAGTACTTC
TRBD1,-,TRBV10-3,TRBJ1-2,CAISGGQFEVKGYTF,TGTGCCATCAGTGGGGGACAGTTTGAGGTTAAGGGCTACACCTTC
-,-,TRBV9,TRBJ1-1,CASSALGGMTEAFF,TGTGCCAGCAGCGCCTTGGGAGGGATGACTGAAGCTTTCTTT
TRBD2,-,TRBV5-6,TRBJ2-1,CASSPGIREGRREQFF,TGTGCCAGCAGCCCTGGGATCCGGGAGGGCCGGCGGGAGCAGTTCTTC
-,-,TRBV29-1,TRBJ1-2,CSVVPQGDYGYTF,TGCAGCGTTGTGCCCCAGGGCGACTATGGCTACACCTTC
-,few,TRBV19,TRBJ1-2,CASSDPDRAPFYGYTF,TGTGCCAGTAGTGATCCGGACCGTGCCCCGTTCTATGGCTACACCTTC
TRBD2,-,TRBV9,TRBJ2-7,CASSVTSGGYYEQYF,TGTGCCAGCAGCGTTACTAGCGGGGGGTACTACGAGCAGTACTTC
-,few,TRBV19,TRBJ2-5,CASSTGGIQETQYF,TGTGCCAGTAGTACCGGGGGTATCCAAGAGACCCAGTACTTC
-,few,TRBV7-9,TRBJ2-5,CASSPIGPQRETQYF,TGTGCCAGCAGCCCAATCGGGCCTCAGAGAGAGACCCAGTACTTC
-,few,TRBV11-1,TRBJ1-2,CASSLPGTGHGYTF,TGTGCCAGCAGCTTACCCGGGACGGGACATGGCTACACCTTC
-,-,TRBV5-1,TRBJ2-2,CASSPDRRPTGELFF,TGCGCCAGCAGCCCGGACAGACGACCCACCGGGGAGCTGTTTTTT
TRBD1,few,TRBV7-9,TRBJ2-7,CASSTGQVISYEQYF,TGTGCCAGCAGCACGGGACAGGTAATCTCCTACGAGCAGTACTTC
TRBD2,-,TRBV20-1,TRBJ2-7,CSARVPGLAGYEQYF,TGCAGTGCTAGAGTCCCGGGACTAGCGGGCTACGAGCAGTACTTC
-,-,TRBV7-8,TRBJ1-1,CASSSHGVAFF,TGTGCCAGCAGCTCCCACGGGGTAGCTTTCTTT
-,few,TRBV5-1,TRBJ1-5,CASSLGLMSNQPQHF,TGCGCCAGCAGCTTGGGACTGATGAGCAATCAGCCCCAGCATTTT
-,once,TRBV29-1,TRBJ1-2,CSVEGLGDGYTF,TGCAGCGTTGAAGGGTTAGGGGATGGCTACACCTTC
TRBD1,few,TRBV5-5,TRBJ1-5,CASSLAGTGPYSNQPQHF,TGTGCCAGCAGCCTGGCCGGGACAGGACCTTATAGCAATCAGCCCCAGCATTTT
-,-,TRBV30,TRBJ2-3,CAWTSSTDTQYF,TGTGCCTGGACCTCTAGCACAGATACGCAGTATTTT
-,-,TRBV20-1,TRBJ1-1,CSASLDGFMNTEAFF,TGCAGTGCTAGCCTAGACGGATTCATGAACACTGAAGCTTTCTTT
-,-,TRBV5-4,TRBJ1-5,CASSWDGGTEPQHF,TGTGCCAGCAGCTGGGACGGAGGCACAGAGCCCCAGCATTTT
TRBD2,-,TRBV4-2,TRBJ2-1,CASSRLAGGMDEQFF,TGTGCCAGCAGCCGACTAGCGGGAGGCATGGATGAGCAGTTCTTC
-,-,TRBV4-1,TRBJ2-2,CASSHPSDEYTGELFF,TGCGCCAGCAGCCACCCCTCAGACGAGTACACCGGGGAGCTGTTTTTT
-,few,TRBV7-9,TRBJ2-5,CASSVNGGLQETQYF,TGTGCCAGCAGCGTAAATGGCGGGTTACAAGAGACCCAGTACTTC
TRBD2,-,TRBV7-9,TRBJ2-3,CASSQLAGGTDTQYF,TGTGCCAGCAGCCAGCTAGCGGGAGGCACAGATACGCAGTATTTT
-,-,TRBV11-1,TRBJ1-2,CASSYTAGTDSYGYTF,TGTGCCAGCAGCTACACCGCCGGGACGGATTCCTATGGCTACACCTTC
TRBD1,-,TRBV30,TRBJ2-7,CAWSVGTGVYEQYF,TGTGCCTGGAGTGTAGGGACAGGGGTTTACGAGCAGTACTTC
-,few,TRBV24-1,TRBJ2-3,CATSVGDTQYF,TGTGCCACCAGTGTGGGAGATACGCAGTATTTT
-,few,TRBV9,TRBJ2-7,CASSSTEDEGWYEQYF,TGTGCCAGCAGCTCGACGGAGGATGAGGGTTGGTACGAGCAGTACTTC
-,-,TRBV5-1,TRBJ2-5,CASSLGVRTQETQYF,TGCGCCAGCAGCTTGGGGGTTAGAACCCAAGAGACCCAGTACTTC
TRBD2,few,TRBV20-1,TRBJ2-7,CSARDRDSGGSGAYEQYF,TGCAGTGCTAGAGATAGGGATAGCGGGGGTTCCGGGGCCTACGAGCAGTACTTC
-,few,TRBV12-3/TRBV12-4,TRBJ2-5,CASSLSSGPRQETQYF,TGTGCCAGCAGTTTGAGCTCGGGGCCTCGGCAAGAGACCCAGTACTTC
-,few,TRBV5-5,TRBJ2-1,CASSLEGFYNEQFF,TGTGCCAGCAGCTTGGAGGGCTTTTACAATGAGCAGTTCTTC
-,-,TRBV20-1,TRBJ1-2,CSAGQDYGYTF,TGCAGTGCAGGGCAGGACTATGGCTACACCTTC
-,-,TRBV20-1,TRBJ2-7,CSAPGTLDREQYF,TGCAGTGCCCCCGGGACACTCGATAGGGAGCAGTACTTC
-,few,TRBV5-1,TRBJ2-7,CASSSILGETYEQYF,TGCGCCAGCAGCTCAATACTCGGGGAAACCTACGAGCAGTACTTC
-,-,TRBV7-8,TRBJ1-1,CASSLAQGAAEAFF,TGTGCCAGCAGCTTGGCGCAGGGTGCGGCTGAAGCTTTCTTT
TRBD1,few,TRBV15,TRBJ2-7,CATSKLDRDYEQYF,TGTGCCACCAGCAAGCTGGACAGGGACTACGAGCAGTACTTC
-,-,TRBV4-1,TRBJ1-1,CASSQDRRGTEAFF,TGCGCCAGCAGCCAGGACCGGAGAGGCACTGAAGCTTTCTTT
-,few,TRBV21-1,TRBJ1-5,CASSKAGTAPGQPQHF,TGTGCCAGCAGCAAAGCCGGGACAGCGCCCGGTCAGCCCCAGCATTTT
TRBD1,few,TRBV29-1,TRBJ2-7,CSAESGTGAIEQYF,TGCAGCGCCGAATCCGGGACAGGGGCCATAGAGCAGTACTTC
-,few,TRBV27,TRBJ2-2,CASSYLLGDANTGELFF,TGTGCCAGCAGTTACCTACTGGGGGACGCGAACACCGGGGAGCTGTTTTTT
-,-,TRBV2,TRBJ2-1,CASRASSYNEQFF,TGTGCCAGCAGGGCTAGTTCCTACAATGAGCAGTTCTTC
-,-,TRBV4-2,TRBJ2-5,CASSQDHSSETQYF,TGTGCCAGCAGCCAAGATCATAGTTCCGAGACCCAGTACTTC
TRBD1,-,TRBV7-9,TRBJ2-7,CASSLEDRLGTYEQYF,TGTGCCAGCAGCTTAGAGGACAGGTTGGGGACCTACGAGCAGTACTTC
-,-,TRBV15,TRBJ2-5,CATSRDLSSGAMETQYF,TGTGCCACCAGCAGAGATTTGTCGTCGGGGGCAATGGAGACCCAGTACTTC